A single sample is the source of the 8 T cell receptor beta chains below, sequenced in a study of CD8+CD57+ T cells in acquired aplastic anemia. The patients chosen for sequencing had shown expansion of CD8+CD57+ cells (detected by flow cytometry). Investigators profiled TCR beta VDJ and CDR3 from genomic DNA template. TCRdb recomputed calls from the reads with MiXCR, one row per CDR3 protein. The sample lists hundreds of thousands of distinct CDR3 sequences, around 43% occurring once. The sequencing sample was made of sorted CD4+, CD8+, or CD8+CD57+ T cells (not recorded which) from PBMCs. The source of these receptors is a human donor with aplastic anemia.

This chain links TRBV20-1 with TRBJ2-7; 8 bases agree with TRBD2. The CDR3 has 12 amino acids. V lost 6 bases and J lost 7; bases outside the gene matches: 8. Germline values: CDR1 DFQATT, CDR2 SNEGSKA (reference sequence). CDR3 in amino acids: CSAPGGRGEQYF. CDR3 sequence (DNA): TGCAGTGCCCCGGGGGGGCGGGGAGAGCAGTACTTC.

The chain joins TRBV27 to TRBJ1-1; D unresolved. Germline assignment: CDR1 MNHEY and CDR2 SMNVEV (reference sequence). The V gene lost 4 bases and the J gene lost 0 bases, with 9 bases spanning the gap. There are 14 residues in the CDR3. For the CDR3, the DNA is TGTGCCAGCAGTTACTCAGACCTGAACACTGAAGCTTTCTTT. Residues: CASSYSDLNTEAFF.

This clonotype was observed once. The V gene is TRBV29-1, the J gene TRBJ1-1, with unresolved D. The CDR3 loop spans 14 amino acids. The ends were cut back, 2 bases at V and 1 base at J, with 11 bases in the middle. Germline V CDR1 and CDR2: SQVTM, ANQGSEA. CDR3 loop: CSVERARGNTEAFF. DNA of the CDR3: TGCAGCGTTGAACGGGCGCGAGGGAACACTGAAGCTTTCTTT.

This clonotype has only one observation. The rearrangement links TRBV25-1 to TRBJ1-2; TRBD1 might be the D (5 bases). Trimming cost V 1 base and J 4 bases, with 16 bases left between them. This CDR3 spans 16 amino acids. CDR1 is MGHDK and CDR2 is SYGVNS in the germline V gene. The CDR3 region is CASSESGVPGTYGYTF. In DNA, the CDR3 is TGTGCCAGCAGTGAATCCGGGGTCCCGGGGACCTATGGCTACACCTTC.

On this clonotype itself: The CDR3 carries no conserved terminal phenylalanine or tryptophan, so it likely arises from a read error. It is unclear where the CDR3 begins or ends on the DNA, so no DNA is shown, and the CDR3 is as TCRdb lists it. V gene TRBV7-9 combines with J gene TRBJ2-6; the table's D call of TRBD2 was not tested on the DNA. The CDR3 totals 8 residues, both ends included. Germline loops: CDR1 SEHNR, CDR2 FQNEAQ (reference sequence). CDR3 protein: CASSPADD.

This clonotype was seen repeatedly, ten times or more. CDR3 nucleotide sequence: TGCAGTGCGGACTCAGGGGAGAGCTCTGGAAACACCATATATTTT. Translated: CSADSGESSGNTIYF. The J gene is TRBJ1-3, the V gene TRBV20-1; D perhaps matches TRBD1 (6 bases). Per the germline V gene, CDR1 is DFQATT and CDR2 is SNEGSKA (reference sequence). This CDR3 region has 15 residues. V lost 6 bases to trimming and J lost 0 bases, with 15 bases between them.

The rearrangement joins TRBV7-9 to TRBJ1-4; no definite D call. CDR3 length: 13 residues. Trimming stripped 5 bases from V and 8 bases from J, with 12 bases between. Germline CDR1 is SEHNR and CDR2 is FQNEAQ (reference sequence). CDR3 DNA: TGTGCCAGCAGCACTCGACAACAGGAAAAACTGTTTTTT. This sequence encodes CASSTRQQEKLFF.

This clonotype was observed a handful of times. The rearrangement links TRBV14 to TRBJ1-5; possible D gene TRBD1, 6 bases. The ends were cut back, 1 base at V and 7 bases at J, with 17 bases in the middle. CDR3 size: 16 residues. The germline gives CDR1 SGHDN, CDR2 FVKESK. The CDR3 DNA follows: TGTGCCAGCAGCCAAGGACGGCAGCAGGGGAACCAGCCCCAGCATTTT. Residues: CASSQGRQQGNQPQHF.